These 17 T cell receptor beta chains originate from one sample sequenced in a study of post-analysis software for immune sequencing data. Antigen specificity for these receptors is unknown. Findings of the study overall: Patients showed TRBV5-6, TRBV5-1 and TRBV20-1 among five TRBV segments more frequent than in controls.

Included in the TCR beta cDNA libraries were unique molecular identifiers. TCRdb reprocessed the PCR reads via MiXCR and lists one record per CDR3 protein. The sample lists 750,000 to 950,000 distinct CDR3 sequences; roughly 50% were seen once. The material sequenced was blood. These receptor sequences come from a girl between 5 and 17 years old with multiple sclerosis.

The chain recombines TRBV6-6 with TRBJ2-1, with no clear D. The length of the CDR3 is 13 residues. V was trimmed by 0 bases and J by 8 bases, leaving 8 bases between them. Germline-derived CDR1 and CDR2 are MNHNY and SVGAGI (reference sequence). CDR3 protein: CASSYSRLDEQFF. CDR3 bases: TGTGCCAGCAGTTACTCCCGTTTGGATGAGCAGTTCTTC.

This clonotype was found once. The chain has TRBV12-3 or TRBV12-4 and TRBJ2-5; D is possibly TRBD2 (6 bases). The CDR3 is made up of 15 amino acids. V was cut by 4 bases and J by 2 bases, with 14 bases left in between. This chain's CDR3 is CASSWGDGAQETQYF. CDR3 DNA sequence: TGTGCCAGCAGTTGGGGGGACGGAGCTCAAGAGACCCAGTACTTC.

This chain links TRBV2 with TRBJ2-3, with TRBD2 as a possible D gene (6 bases). Germline CDR1 reads SNHLY; CDR2 reads FYNNEI. The V end lost 8 bases, the J end lost 4 bases, and 19 bases lay between the germline ends. This CDR3 has 15 amino acids. The CDR3 DNA is TGTGCCAGCGGCCTGGCGGGATCGTTTTCAGATACGCAGTATTTT. Protein product: CASGLAGSFSDTQYF.

The chain carries TRBV7-9 and TRBJ1-5; D is undetermined. V shed 3 bases and J shed 4 bases, with 7 bases lying between them. There are 13 residues in the CDR3. The germline V gene has CDR1 SEHNR and CDR2 FQNEAQ (reference sequence). This CDR3 reads CASSFGENQPQHF. CDR3 DNA sequence: TGTGCCAGCAGCTTCGGGGAGAATCAGCCCCAGCATTTT.

This clonotype was seen a handful of times. V is TRBV20-1 and J is TRBJ2-1; D might be TRBD1 or TRBD2, each matching 5 bases. The CDR3 sequence is 12 residues long. The V end was cut by 5 bases, the J end by 6 bases, with 11 bases between. The germline gives CDR1 DFQATT, CDR2 SNEGSKA (reference sequence). CDR3 nucleotides: TGCAGTGCTTGGCCTGGGGGCAATGAGCAGTTCTTC. Translation: CSAWPGGNEQFF.

This clonotype was seen a few times. This chain joins TRBV7-2 and TRBJ2-7, with TRBD2 identical over 14 bases. This CDR3 is built from 15 residues. Germline trimming cut 4 bases from V and 2 bases from J; bases unmatched to any gene: 1. Germline V gene data show CDR1 as SGHTA and CDR2 as FQGNSA. The DNA for the CDR3 is TGTGCCAGCAGCTGGACTAGCGGGGGGACCTACGAGCAGTACTTC. This gives the protein CASSWTSGGTYEQYF. Full variable domain (outside the CDR3, taken from reference TRBV7-2 and TRBJ2-7): GAGVSQSPSNKVTEKGKDVELRCDPISGHTALYWYRQSLGQGLEFLIYFQGNSAPDKSGLPSDRFSAERTGGSVSTLTIQRTQQEDSAVYLCASSWTSGGTYEQYFGPGTRLTVT.

The V call is TRBV11-2, the J call TRBJ2-3; D not certain. Germline-derived CDR1 and CDR2 are SGHAT and FQNNGV. This CDR3 is 16 amino acids long. Between the trimmed V and J ends, which lost 1 base and 6 bases, there was a span of 17 bases. CDR3: CASSLVMYGVSDTQYF. The CDR3 DNA sequence: TGTGCCAGCAGCTTAGTAATGTATGGGGTTTCCGATACGCAGTATTTT.

This clonotype has just a few counts. This chain uses TRBV4-2 with TRBJ1-5, with D perhaps matching TRBD1 (6 bases). CDR3 length: 14 amino acids. Per the germline V gene, CDR1 is LGHNA and CDR2 is YNFKEQ. The V and J ends lost 5 bases and 6 bases respectively, with 14 bases between them. Here the CDR3 DNA reads TGTGCCAGCAGCGCAGGGGTCTCCGGTCAGCCCCAGCATTTT. As protein: CASSAGVSGQPQHF.

The chain employs TRBV6-2 or TRBV6-3 and TRBJ1-1, with 7 bases that match TRBD1. The junction had 6 bases not matched to a gene; V was cut back by 2 bases and J by 0 bases. There are 16 residues in the CDR3. Germline V gene sequence: CDR1 MNHEY, CDR2 SVGEGT. CDR3 coding DNA: TGTGCCAGCAGTTACGAGGGGGGACAGCTGAACACTGAAGCTTTCTTT. Amino acid sequence: CASSYEGGQLNTEAFF.

The gene calls are TRBV5-8 and TRBJ2-6; TRBD1 might be the D (5 bases). This CDR3 is 16 amino acids long. Germline CDR1 reads SGHTS; CDR2 reads YDEGEE. The V and J ends lost 4 bases and 0 bases respectively, with 11 bases between them. CDR3 nucleotide sequence: TGTGCCAGCAGCCTTGGACAAAACTCTGGGGCCAACGTCCTGACTTTC. Its translation is CASSLGQNSGANVLTF.

On this clonotype itself: This may stem from a read error, because a much larger clone lies one nucleotide away. The chain couples TRBV7-8 to TRBJ2-3; TRBD2 aligns across 10 bases. V lost 2 bases to trimming and J lost 4 bases; unmatched junction nucleotides: 3. There are 15 residues in the CDR3. CDR1 is SGHVS, CDR2 FQNEAQ, per germline. CDR3 in DNA: TGTGCCAGCAGCTTAAGCGGGGGGGTAGCAGATACGCAGTATTTT. It is translated as CASSLSGGVADTQYF.

This chain's CDR3 is CASSLDRGRFGSEAFF. The CDR3 bases are TGTGCCAGCAGTTTAGACAGGGGGCGGTTCGGCTCTGAAGCTTTCTTT. V gene TRBV28 combines with J gene TRBJ1-1; 10 bases align to TRBD1. The CDR3 is 16 amino acids. Per the germline V gene, CDR1 is MDHEN and CDR2 is SYDVKM. Trimming cost V 2 bases and J 6 bases; bases outside gene matches: 9.

The chain uses TRBV6-5 and TRBJ2-3; TRBD2 aligns across 9 bases. Germline V lookup: CDR1 MNHEY, CDR2 SVGAGI. CDR3 length: 16 residues. V lost 0 bases, J lost 2 bases, and 3 bases stayed unmatched. CDR3 region: CASSYSASGITDTQYF. CDR3 in DNA: TGTGCCAGCAGTTACTCGGCTAGCGGGATCACAGATACGCAGTATTTT.

The chain has TRBV10-3 and TRBJ2-5; 7 nucleotides align to TRBD2. Germline CDR1 and CDR2: ENHRY and SYGVKD. Germline trimming cut 4 bases from V and 3 bases from J; bases unmatched to any gene: 2. CDR3 length: 13 residues. CDR3 sequence reads: CAISGAGEETQYF. The CDR3 region has the DNA TGTGCCATCAGTGGCGCGGGAGAAGAGACCCAGTACTTC.

The chain couples TRBV28 to TRBJ2-5; D might be TRBD1 (6 bases). The end of the DNA aligns better with TRBJ2-7, so the J call may be wrong. Germline CDR1 and CDR2: MDHEN and SYDVKM. The CDR3 contains 15 residues. The CDR3 coding sequence is TGTGCCAGCAGTGCATCACAGGGTTGGGGGTACGAGCAGTACTTC. Residues: CASSASQGWGYEQYF.

On this clonotype itself: At one of its ends the junction is not consistent with the germline gene, which may arise from a read error. This chain connects TRBV27 to TRBJ2-7; the match to TRBD1 covers 9 bases. The germline CDR1 and CDR2 sequences are MNHEY and SMNVEV (reference sequence). This CDR3 comprises 15 residues. The CDR3 nucleotides are TGTACCAGCAGTTGGGACAGGGTGGGGATATACGAGCAGTACTTC. It yields the protein CTSSWDRVGIYEQYF.

This clonotype came up a few times. The rearrangement links TRBV7-2 to TRBJ1-2; D possibly corresponds to TRBD1 (5 bases). Trimming cost V 5 bases and J 7 bases, with 17 bases left between them. The CDR3 consists of 14 residues. CDR1 and CDR2 (germline): SGHTA, FQGNSA. The CDR3 region is CASSPAGRLSGYTF. The CDR3 nucleotides read TGTGCCAGCAGCCCGGCGGGGCGCCTTTCTGGCTACACCTTC.